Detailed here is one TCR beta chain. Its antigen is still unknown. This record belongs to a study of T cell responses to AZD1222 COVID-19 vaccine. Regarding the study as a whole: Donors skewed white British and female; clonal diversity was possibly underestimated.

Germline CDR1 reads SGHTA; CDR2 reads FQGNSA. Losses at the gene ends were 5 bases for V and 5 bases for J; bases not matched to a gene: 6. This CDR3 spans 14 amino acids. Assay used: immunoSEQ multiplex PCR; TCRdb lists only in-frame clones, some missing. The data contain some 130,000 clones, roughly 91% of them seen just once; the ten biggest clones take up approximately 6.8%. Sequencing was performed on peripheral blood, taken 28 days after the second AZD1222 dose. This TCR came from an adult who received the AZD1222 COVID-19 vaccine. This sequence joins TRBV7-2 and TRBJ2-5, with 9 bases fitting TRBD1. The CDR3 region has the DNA TGTGCCAGCAGCACAGGGGGCGGATTTGAGACCCAGTACTTC. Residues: CASSTGGGFETQYF. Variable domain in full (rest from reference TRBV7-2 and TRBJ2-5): GAGVSQSPSNKVTEKGKDVELRCDPISGHTALYWYRQSLGQGLEFLIYFQGNSAPDKSGLPSDRFSAERTGGSVSTLTIQRTQQEDSAVYLCASSTGGGFETQYFGPGTRLLVL.